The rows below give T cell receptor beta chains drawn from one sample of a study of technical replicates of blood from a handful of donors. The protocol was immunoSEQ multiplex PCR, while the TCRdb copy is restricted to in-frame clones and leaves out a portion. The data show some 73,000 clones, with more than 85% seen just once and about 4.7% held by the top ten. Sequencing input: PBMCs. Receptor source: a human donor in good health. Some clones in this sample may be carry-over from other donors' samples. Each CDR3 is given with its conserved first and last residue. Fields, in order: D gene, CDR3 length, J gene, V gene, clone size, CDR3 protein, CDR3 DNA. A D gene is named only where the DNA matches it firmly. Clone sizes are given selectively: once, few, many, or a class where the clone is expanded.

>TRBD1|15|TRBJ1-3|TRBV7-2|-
CASSLRTGAGNTIYF
TGTGCCAGCAGCCTACGGACAGGGGCTGGAAACACCATATATTTT
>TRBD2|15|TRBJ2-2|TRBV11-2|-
CASSFGTSSTGELFF
TGTGCCAGCAGCTTCGGGACTAGCTCCACCGGGGAGCTGTTTTTT
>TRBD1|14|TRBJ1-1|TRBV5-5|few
CASSLTGANTEAFF
TGTGCCAGCAGCCTGACAGGGGCGAACACTGAAGCTTTCTTT
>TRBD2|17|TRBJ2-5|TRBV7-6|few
CASSEERGRRGWKTQYF
TGTGCCAGCAGCGAAGAGCGGGGCCGGCGGGGGTGGAAGACCCAGTACTTC
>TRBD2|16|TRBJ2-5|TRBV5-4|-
CASSAGAGRALETQYF
TGTGCCAGCAGCGCGGGAGCGGGCAGGGCGTTAGAGACCCAGTACTTC
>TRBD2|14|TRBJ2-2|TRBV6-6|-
CASSGRAGTGELFF
TGTGCCAGCAGCGGGAGGGCCGGCACCGGGGAGCTGTTTTTT
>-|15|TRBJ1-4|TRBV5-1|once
CASSSTPGNNEKLFF
TGCGCCAGCAGCTCGACCCCAGGGAACAATGAAAAACTGTTTTTT
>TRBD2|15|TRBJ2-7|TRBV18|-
CASSAGLADSYEQYF
TGTGCCAGCTCAGCGGGACTAGCGGATTCCTACGAGCAGTACTTC
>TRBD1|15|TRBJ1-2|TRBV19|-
CATTGTGIGAYGYTF
TGTGCCACTACCGGGACAGGGATTGGGGCCTATGGCTACACCTTC
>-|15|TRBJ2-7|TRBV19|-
CASRIQGTYAYEQYF
TGTGCCAGTAGAATACAAGGGACTTACGCCTACGAGCAGTACTTC
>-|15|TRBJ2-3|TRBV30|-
CAWSVIGGRTDTQYF
TGTGCCTGGAGTGTAATAGGGGGACGGACAGATACGCAGTATTTT
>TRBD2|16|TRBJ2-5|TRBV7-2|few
CASSLEGAGGVETQYF
TGTGCCAGCAGCTTAGAAGGAGCGGGGGGCGTTGAGACCCAGTACTTC
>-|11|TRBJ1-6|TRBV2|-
CASSAGSPLHF
TGTGCCAGCAGTGCGGGTTCACCCCTCCACTTT
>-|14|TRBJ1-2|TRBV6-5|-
CASSIDRTNYGYTF
TGTGCCAGCAGTATCGACAGGACCAACTATGGCTACACCTTC
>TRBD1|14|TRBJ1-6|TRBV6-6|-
CASRPGGGGSPLHF
TGTGCCAGCAGGCCAGGGGGCGGTGGTTCACCCCTCCACTTT
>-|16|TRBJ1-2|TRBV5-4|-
CATSAPNEVMGYGYTF
TGTGCAACCAGCGCCCCGAACGAGGTAATGGGCTATGGCTACACCTTC
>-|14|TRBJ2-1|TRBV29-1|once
CSVPRQSSYNEQFF
TGCAGCGTCCCTAGACAGAGCTCCTACAATGAGCAGTTCTTC
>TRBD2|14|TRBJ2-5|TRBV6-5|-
CASSTGLVGETQYF
TGTGCCAGCAGTACCGGACTAGTTGGTGAGACCCAGTACTTC
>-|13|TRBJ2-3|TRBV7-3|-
CASSPTRTDTQYF
TGTGCCAGCAGCCCCACCCGGACAGATACGCAGTATTTT
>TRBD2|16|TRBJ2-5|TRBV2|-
CASSDASGRLQETQYF
TGTGCCAGCAGTGACGCGAGCGGGAGGCTACAAGAGACCCAGTACTTC
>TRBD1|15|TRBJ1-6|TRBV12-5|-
CASGTGDLYNSPLHF
TGTGCTAGTGGGACAGGGGACCTTTATAATTCACCCCTCCACTTT
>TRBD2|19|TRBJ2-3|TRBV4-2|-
CASSPTLFGTSGVDDTQYF
TGTGCCAGCAGCCCGACCCTTTTCGGGACTAGCGGGGTTGACGATACGCAGTATTTT
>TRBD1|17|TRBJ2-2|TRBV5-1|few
CASSLVRTGGNTGELFF
TGCGCCAGCAGCTTGGTCCGGACAGGGGGGAACACCGGGGAGCTGTTTTTT
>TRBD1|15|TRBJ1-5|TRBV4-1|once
CASSREQGNNQPQHF
TGCGCCAGCAGCCGAGAACAGGGGAACAATCAGCCCCAGCATTTT
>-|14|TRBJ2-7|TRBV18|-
CASSANAVAYEQYF
TGTGCCAGCTCAGCCAATGCAGTGGCCTACGAGCAGTACTTC
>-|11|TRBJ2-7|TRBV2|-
CASSYSYEQYF
TGTGCCAGCAGTTATAGCTACGAGCAGTACTTC
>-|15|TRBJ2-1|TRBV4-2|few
CASSQELLGGDEQFF
TGTGCCAGCAGCCAAGAACTACTAGGTGGCGATGAGCAGTTCTTC
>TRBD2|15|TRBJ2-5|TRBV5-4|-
CASSFEGRGSKTQYF
TGTGCCAGCAGCTTCGAGGGGAGGGGTTCAAAGACCCAGTACTTC
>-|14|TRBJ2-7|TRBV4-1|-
CASSQVGRGGEQYF
TGCGCCAGCAGCCAAGTAGGGCGGGGTGGAGAGCAGTACTTC
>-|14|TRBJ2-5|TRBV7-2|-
CASSLYSGGKTQYF
TGTGCCAGCAGCTTATACTCTGGCGGAAAGACCCAGTACTTC
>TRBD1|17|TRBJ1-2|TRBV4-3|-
CASSQEAGQAFYYGYTF
TGCGCCAGCAGCCAAGAAGCGGGACAGGCCTTCTACTATGGCTACACCTTC
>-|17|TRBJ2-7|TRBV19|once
CASSMRDGGTSSYEQYF
TGTGCCAGTAGTATGAGAGATGGGGGGACGAGCTCCTACGAGCAGTACTTC
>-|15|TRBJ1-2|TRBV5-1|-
CASSFTPQPNYGYTF
TGCGCCAGCAGCTTCACACCACAACCCAACTATGGCTACACCTTC
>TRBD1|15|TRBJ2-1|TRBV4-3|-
CASSPDRGSTNEQFF
TGCGCCAGCAGTCCCGACAGGGGAAGCACCAATGAGCAGTTCTTC
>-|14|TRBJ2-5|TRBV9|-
CASSEGTGGETQYF
TGTGCCAGCAGCGAGGGCACAGGTGGAGAGACCCAGTACTTC
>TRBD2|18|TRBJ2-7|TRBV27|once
CASSFLASGYGQSYEQYF
TGTGCCAGCAGTTTTCTAGCTAGCGGGTATGGCCAATCCTACGAGCAGTACTTC
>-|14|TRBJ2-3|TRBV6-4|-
CASSDKGSTDTQYF
TGTGCCAGCAGTGATAAGGGGTCCACAGATACGCAGTATTTT
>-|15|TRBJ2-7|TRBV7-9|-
CASSLPSVIPYEQYF
TGTGCCAGCAGCTTGCCTAGCGTTATTCCCTACGAGCAGTACTTC
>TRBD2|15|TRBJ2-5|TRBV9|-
CASSGSGLAWETQYF
TGTGCCAGCAGCGGCAGCGGACTAGCATGGGAGACCCAGTACTTC
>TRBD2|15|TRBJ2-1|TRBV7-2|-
CASSSRTSGYNEQFF
TGTGCCAGCAGCTCCCGGACTAGCGGCTACAATGAGCAGTTCTTC
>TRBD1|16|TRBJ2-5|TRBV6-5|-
CASSYGTGNFLETQYF
TGTGCCAGCAGTTACGGGACAGGAAACTTTCTAGAGACCCAGTACTTC
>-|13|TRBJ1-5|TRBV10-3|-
CASQGISDQPQHF
TGTGCCAGCCAGGGGATATCGGATCAGCCCCAGCATTTT
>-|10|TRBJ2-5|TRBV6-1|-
CASSAETQYF
TGTGCCAGCAGTGCGGAGACCCAGTACTTC
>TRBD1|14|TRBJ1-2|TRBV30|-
CAWGTGTANYGYTF
TGTGCCTGGGGGACAGGAACAGCTAACTATGGCTACACCTTC
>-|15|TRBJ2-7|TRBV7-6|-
CASSLGGGRGYEQYF
TGTGCCAGCAGCTTAGGGGGGGGCAGGGGATACGAGCAGTACTTC
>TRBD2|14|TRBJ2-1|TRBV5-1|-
CASSWGGLANEQFF
TGCGCCAGCAGCTGGGGGGGACTAGCGAATGAGCAGTTCTTC
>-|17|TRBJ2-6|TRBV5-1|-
CASSLAGRDSGANVLTF
TGCGCCAGCAGCTTGGCCGGCAGGGACTCTGGGGCCAACGTCCTGACTTTC
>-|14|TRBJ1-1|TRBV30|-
CAWSGSTANTEAFF
TGTGCCTGGAGTGGCTCGACTGCGAACACTGAAGCTTTCTTT
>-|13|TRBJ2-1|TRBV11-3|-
CASSSPRQDEQFF
TGTGCCAGCAGCTCCCCAAGACAGGATGAGCAGTTCTTC
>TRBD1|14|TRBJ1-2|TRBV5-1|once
CASSLRGTNYGYTF
TGCGCCAGCAGCCTCAGGGGGACTAACTATGGCTACACCTTC
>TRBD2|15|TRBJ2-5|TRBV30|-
CAWSSSGRALGTQYF
TGTGCCTGGAGTTCTAGCGGGAGGGCCTTAGGGACCCAGTACTTC